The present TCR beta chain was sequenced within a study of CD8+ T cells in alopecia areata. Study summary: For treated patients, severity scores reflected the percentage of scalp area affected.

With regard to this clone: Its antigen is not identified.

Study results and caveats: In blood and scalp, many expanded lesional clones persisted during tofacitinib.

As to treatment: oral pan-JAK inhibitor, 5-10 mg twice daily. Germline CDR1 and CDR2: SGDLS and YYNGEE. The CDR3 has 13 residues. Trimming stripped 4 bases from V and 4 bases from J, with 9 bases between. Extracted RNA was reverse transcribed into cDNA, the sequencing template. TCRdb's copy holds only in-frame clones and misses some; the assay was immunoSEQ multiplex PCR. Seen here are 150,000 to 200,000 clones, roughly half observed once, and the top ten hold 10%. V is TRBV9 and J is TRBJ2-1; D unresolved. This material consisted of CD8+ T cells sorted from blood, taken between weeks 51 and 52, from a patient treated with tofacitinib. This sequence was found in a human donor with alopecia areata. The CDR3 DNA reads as TGTGCCAGCAGCCCCCTCCAGTACAATGAGCAGTTCTTC. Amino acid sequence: CASSPLQYNEQFF.